These 9 T cell receptor beta chains share one sample of origin, sequenced in a study of T cells after posttransplantation cyclophosphamide (dated by TCRdb to 2016 to 2017). Library prep was done by the immunoSEQ multiplex PCR assay. TCRdb obtained this table from immuneACCESS and retained in-frame rearrangements with V and J assigned. These tables miss some clones; where compared with another copy, unresolved V genes account for less than half of the shortfall, and the remainder is unexplained. The sample features approximately 24,000 clones, and none is a singleton. The top ten clonotypes cover approximately 1.5% of the sample. The sample was PBMCs. These receptors were obtained from a man aged 50-59 years in good health, CMV-negative, and a related stem cell transplant donor.

Ten or more counts support this clone. V is TRBV7-9 and J is TRBJ2-1, with 9 bases aligning to TRBD2. V was clipped by 3 bases and J by 4 bases; unmatched bases: 1. Germline CDR1 and CDR2: SEHNR and FQNEAQ (reference sequence). The CDR3 runs 14 residues. CDR3 region: CASSFSGRYNEQFF. The CDR3 region has the DNA TGTGCCAGCAGCTTTAGCGGGAGATACAATGAGCAGTTCTTC.

There are many counts of this clone. This chain joins TRBV10-3 and TRBJ2-6, with 12 bases matching TRBD1. Germline V gene lookup returns CDR1 ENHRY and CDR2 SYGVKD. The CDR3 runs to 16 residues. V was pared by 6 bases and J by 4 bases, with 4 bases of the junction left unmatched. The CDR3 DNA follows: TGTGCCATCAGCGGGACAGGGGGCGAAGGGGCCAACGTCCTGACTTTC. Translation: CAISGTGGEGANVLTF.

This clone was recorded at least ten times. The chain combines TRBV27 with TRBJ1-3; maybe TRBD1 (5 bases). CDR3 size: 15 residues. V was trimmed by 6 bases and J by 0 bases, leaving 12 bases between them. Looked up from germline, CDR1 is MNHEY and CDR2 is SMNVEV (reference sequence). The CDR3 is CASRMTVNSGNTIYF. Here the CDR3 DNA reads TGTGCCAGCAGAATGACAGTGAACTCTGGAAACACCATATATTTT.

The sample holds many counts of this clone. The chain recombines TRBV5-1 with TRBJ2-3; 7 bases are shared with TRBD1. V was pared by 4 bases and J by 2 bases, with 10 bases of the junction left unmatched. CDR1 is SGHRS, CDR2 YFSETQ, per germline. The CDR3 is made up of 16 amino acids. In DNA form, the CDR3 reads TGCGCCAGCAGCCCGATAGGACAGGCCTCCACAGATACGCAGTATTTT. It specifies CASSPIGQASTDTQYF.

This clone was counted at least ten times. The gene calls are TRBV27 and TRBJ2-1; the D gene is possibly TRBD2 (6 bases). Trimming removed 5 bases at V and 10 bases at J, with 21 bases between. From germline, CDR1 is MNHEY and CDR2 SMNVEV (reference sequence). The CDR3 is made up of 15 amino acids. CDR3 residues: CASSPRGGLRSEQFF. Written as DNA, the CDR3 is TGTGCCAGCAGTCCGCGGGGCGGACTTAGGTCGGAGCAGTTCTTC.

At least ten counts were recorded for this clone. The chain employs TRBV28 and TRBJ1-2; D remains unclear. Between the trimmed V and J ends, which lost 5 bases and 6 bases, there was a span of 10 bases. The V gene's germline CDR1 is MDHEN and CDR2 SYDVKM. The CDR3 extends over 12 amino acids. The CDR3 sequence: CASSPLVDGYTF. CDR3 nucleotides: TGTGCCAGCAGTCCACTCGTGGATGGCTACACCTTC.

This clone was picked up many times. This chain uses TRBV6-1 with TRBJ1-4; 9 bases map to TRBD1. From germline, CDR1 is MNHNS and CDR2 SASEGT. With 6 bases clipped from V and 5 bases from J, the junction kept 4 bases outside the gene matches. The CDR3 sequence is 14 residues long. Here the CDR3 reads CASRPGTGNEKLFF. In DNA, the CDR3 is TGTGCCAGCAGGCCCGGGACAGGGAATGAAAAACTGTTTTTT.

This clone has ten or more counts. This chain uses TRBV23-1 with TRBJ2-3; perhaps TRBD2 as D (5 bases). TRBV23-1 is an ORF, and what it does is uncertain. Trimming removed 3 bases from V and 1 base from J, with 14 bases in between. CDR3 length: 16 residues. The DNA of the CDR3 is TGCGCCAGCAGTCAGTCGACTAAAGATTGCACAGATACGCAGTATTTT. Amino acids: CASSQSTKDCTDTQYF.

This clone came up many times. V gene TRBV5-1 combines with J gene TRBJ2-3; 8 bases align to TRBD2. The junction had 17 bases not matched to a gene; V was cut back by 3 bases and J by 2 bases. The CDR3 consists of 19 residues. Germline V gene sequence: CDR1 SGHRS, CDR2 YFSETQ. This chain's CDR3 is CASSSGDPRSGRITDTQYF. The CDR3 DNA reads as TGCGCCAGCAGCTCCGGCGACCCGAGGAGCGGGAGAATCACAGATACGCAGTATTTT.